The subject of this entry is one T cell receptor beta chain. Its antigen remains undetermined. No clone much larger than this one lies a single base away; base qualities are absent. The cohort consisted of 666 healthy bone marrow donors. At the time of sampling, every cohort member was nominally healthy, though immune exposures that went unrecorded were likely present. The donor was CMV seropositive and belonged to the group of 250 to 350 seropositive cohort members. Each donor provided a peripheral blood sample, and peripheral blood mononuclear cells were used for TCR beta sequencing. The Qiagen DNeasy Blood Extraction Kit was used to extract genomic DNA from the blood cell samples. The protocol used for the library was the immunoSEQ multiplex PCR assay. For the multiplex PCR, a mixture combining 60 forward primers for TCR Vbeta segments and 13 reverse primers for TCR Jbeta segments was used. The CDR3 region of rearranged TCR beta genes was amplified from genomic DNA with a multiplex PCR assay. On the Illumina HiSeq System, the amplified TCR beta libraries were sequenced as 87-base-pair reads. The authors' analysis ran thus. A later analysis tallied around 87 million unique TCR beta chains across the approximately 670 repertoires, and about 10 million of those chains were shared by two or more donors. To remove PCR and sequencing errors, raw reads were error-corrected and collapsed into unique sequences using a nearest-neighbor algorithm that merged closely related sequences. V, D and J gene segments were assigned by aligning CDR3 sequences to IMGT reference sequences. For a sequence to be retained, at least a six-nucleotide match to both a V gene segment and a J gene segment was required. A rearrangement counted as productive if the CDR3 had no stop codons and remained in frame with V and J, and every other rearrangement counted as non-productive. CDR3 was defined by IMGT convention, running from the second conserved V-encoded cysteine to the conserved J-encoded phenylalanine. In an earlier analysis of just under 600 of the donors, sequences lacking an unambiguous match to a single V gene segment were excluded. In an earlier analysis of more than 500 of the donors, a V segment was called functional when productive rearrangements were above 56.7%, and segregating when the standard deviation between donors exceeded 5%. A statistical classification framework was built to diagnose cytomegalovirus status from the catalog of TCR beta chain sequences. V and J gene assignment, in a later analysis, came from comparing TCR nucleotide sequences with IMGT/GENE-DB human TR gene sequences. The TCRdist pipeline was used in a later analysis to assign CDR3 sequences and most-parsimonious VDJ recombination scenarios. In a later analysis, every TCR beta chain was defined by the combination of its CDR3 amino acid sequence and its V-gene family, and reads without a unique V-gene family were dropped. As a way to deal with suspected cross-contamination and a sequencing artifact, a later analysis dropped approximately 590 nucleotide sequences that were highly shared and had low generation probability. In a later analysis, a clonal expansion index was calculated for each public chain from normalized within-repertoire ranks of inferred template counts. Generation probabilities in a later analysis came from a VDJ recombination model fitted to out-of-frame rearrangements, and those results were checked against IGoR. In a later analysis, TCR-TCR, TCR-HLA and TCR-CMV co-occurrence was scored with hypergeometric tests, and a repertoire-size bias correction was applied to TCR pairs. False discovery rates were estimated in a later analysis by permuting HLA or CMV assignments 20 times. In a later analysis, co-occurring TCRs were grouped with DBSCAN, and TCRdist sequence similarity was added when clustering was performed within HLA-allele-positive subsets. Repertoires with fewer than 30,000 or more than 120,000 public chains were left out of co-occurrence clustering, as were roughly five repertoires with anomalous nucleotide sharing. TCRdb stores this immuneACCESS table with in-frame sequences only. Part of the clones is absent; in the studies checked, under half of the shortfall reflects unresolved V genes, and no reason is known for the rest. D and trimming were read from the DNA, whereas the V and J calls and clone size are those reported in that table. This sample gives around 130,000 clones in total; just over 70% of them show up just once. The ten largest clones add up to 2.6% of the sample.

The entry originates in a study of cytomegalovirus exposure and HLA in healthy donors (dated by TCRdb to the late 2010s). For context, the study as a whole: According to an earlier analysis of 550 to 700 of the donors, about 170 million T cells yielded 117 million unique TCR beta sequences and more than 250 Gb of sequence data. A later genetic analysis took genome-wide SNP genotypes for 398 of the 666 donors and used that subset as a discovery cohort. Donor age, sex, ethnicity and CMV serostatus were compiled together with the repertoire data. An early release covering about 600 HLA-typed donors comprised about 300 gigabases of sequencing data and tens of millions of unique TCR sequences. The T cell repertoires of around 670 subjects were profiled by immunosequencing and related to cytomegalovirus serostatus. The aim of the study was to test whether cataloging public T cell receptors could identify signatures of past pathogen exposure. Along with the approximately 650-subject first cohort, a separate validation cohort of 120 different subjects was used. HLA typing covered class I and class II loci at four-digit resolution. To predict cytomegalovirus infection status, the study combined high-throughput TCR immunosequencing, statistical association of individual TCRs with disease status, and machine learning. A later analysis re-examined previously published TCR beta repertoires from more than 600 donors and added high-resolution HLA genotyping to investigate patterns of TCR occurrence. All discovery cohort repertoires had been generated on a single sequencing platform. Among the approximately 400 genotyped donors, approximately 81% belonged to the genetic ancestry cluster associated with self-reported Caucasian donors. Among some 400 genotyped donors of the cohort, an average of roughly 240,000 unique TCR beta nucleotide sequences were sequenced per donor, around 20% of them non-productive. Four to six DR-DQ haplotypes were handled as single units for association and clustering, since linkage in the cohort was strong. Typing coverage varied by locus: about 620-630 donors for A, B, C, DRB1 and DQB1; roughly 500 for DQA1; 606 for DPA1; 400 to 480 for DPB1. The later analysis used no new phenotypic data to find candidate immune exposures, relying instead on TCR beta sequences and their occurrence across donors. In an earlier analysis of 500 to 650 of the donors, high-throughput TCR beta sequencing was used to judge whether each TCR beta V gene segment behaved as functional or pseudogenic. What the study reported, not specific to this receptor: In a later analysis, around 15,000 TCR beta sequences were associated with specific HLA alleles at a false discovery rate of 0.05. A further reported finding was that TCR beta sequences accurately predicted the HLA-A and HLA-B alleles for most subjects in the first cohort. Correlated functional status among segregating V segments might reflect linkage disequilibrium, but an unknown experimental factor could not be ruled out. In the study, approximately 160 TCR beta chains were listed as associated with cytomegalovirus. Sequencing depth was assumed to be roughly uniform across donors in the presence/absence analyses, though that assumption may not hold. According to a later analysis, most CMV-associated TCR beta chains appeared to be HLA-restricted, and the HLA associations seemed to be driven largely by CMV exposure. The classifier was reported to diagnose cytomegalovirus status with high specificity and sensitivity in both the original cohort and the validation cohort. In a later analysis, several top co-occurrence clusters were reported to appear linked to parvovirus B19, influenza, CMV and Epstein-Barr virus. The authors suggested that the approach could potentially be generalized to other disease states and immunological phenotypes. An earlier analysis of some 590 of the donors showed that most TCR beta V segments appeared in productive rearrangements either about 87% or about 30% of the time, which broadly matched IMGT annotations. Because counts were too low, 15 or so rarely observed V segments, including chromosome 9 orphons, were excluded from the earlier analysis of around 590 of the donors. Assigning TCR associations to individual alleles was difficult when HLA alleles, especially DR and DQ, strongly co-occurred. An association between a missense DCLRE1C variant and V-gene and J-gene trimming of TCR beta chains was found in a later genetic analysis and replicated in an independent cohort. Only TCR beta chains were sequenced in this cohort, and the absence of alpha or paired-chain data limited detectable features. In a later analysis, HLA-associated TCR beta chains were found to be more clonally expanded and to have lower generation probabilities than equally common non-associated chains. Because HLA typing was missing for some donors at each locus, association tests included only the typed subset. According to a later genetic analysis, donors in an Asian-associated ancestry cluster had fewer N-insertions in productive TCRs than the approximately 670-donor mean. CMV serostatus was the only immune exposure information available for the cohort. A few of the identified cytomegalovirus-associated TCR beta chains were confirmed in vitro to be specific for cytomegalovirus antigens. In a later analysis, TCR association rates were found to vary across HLA loci, with the most associated TCRs seen for DRB1 alleles and the fewest for HLA-C alleles. A group of highly shared sequence variants was considered likely to be a technical artifact of the sequencing pipeline. While some public TCRs were present in many individuals, most TCR sequences turned up only very rarely across donors.

The sample comprised PBMCs. This sequence originates from an older woman in good health and CMV-seropositive.

DNA sequence: TGCGCCAGCAGCCAGTACACCGGGACTAGCTCTTGGTACGAGCAGTACTTC. Translated, this is CASSQYTGTSSWYEQYF. The sequence joins TRBV4-1 to TRBJ2-5; 9 middle bases align to TRBD2. The J call could be wrong; TRBJ2-7 is a better fit for the DNA end. The germline V gene gives CDR1 as MGHRA and CDR2 as YSYEKL. The CDR3 spans 17 residues, from the cysteine through the phenylalanine. The entry retains the CDR3 DNA only, 51 bases that are in frame from base 1.